These T cell receptor beta chains were read from a single sample in a study of blood T cell repertoires in COVID-19. Sequencing was performed with immunoSEQ multiplex PCR; in TCRdb, only in-frame clones are kept and a portion is missing. The sample carries some 270,000 clones, roughly 89% recorded once. The specimen sequenced was peripheral blood. All receptors come from a middle-aged woman who had recovered from COVID-19. Both conserved end residues are part of each CDR3. D genes are given only for firm matches. Some rows mark clone size as missing; the rest say once, few, many or name a class of expanded clone.

v_call: TRBV6-2/TRBV6-3; clone_size: once; j_call: TRBJ1-6; d_call: NA; cdr3_aa: CASSYSTTRSSYNSPLHF; cdr3_nt: TGTGCCAGCAGTTACTCGACTACGAGGAGCTCCTATAATTCACCCCTCCACTTT
v_call: TRBV7-9; clone_size: NA; j_call: TRBJ1-3; d_call: NA; cdr3_aa: CASRRSPGLSGNTIYF; cdr3_nt: TGTGCCAGCAGAAGATCGCCAGGCCTCTCTGGAAACACCATATATTTT
v_call: TRBV7-2; clone_size: NA; j_call: TRBJ2-1; d_call: TRBD2; cdr3_aa: CASSSQTGTSGSIEQFF; cdr3_nt: TGTGCCAGCAGCTCCCAGACGGGGACTAGCGGGAGTATTGAGCAGTTCTTC
v_call: TRBV5-4; clone_size: NA; j_call: TRBJ2-3; d_call: TRBD2; cdr3_aa: CASSTVAGGGTDTQYF; cdr3_nt: TGTGCCAGCAGCACCGTAGCGGGGGGGGGCACAGATACGCAGTATTTT
v_call: TRBV4-3; clone_size: NA; j_call: TRBJ1-1; d_call: NA; cdr3_aa: CASSQDLGPTGAFF; cdr3_nt: TGCGCCAGCAGCCAAGATTTGGGCCCAACTGGAGCTTTCTTT
v_call: TRBV7-9; clone_size: NA; j_call: TRBJ1-1; d_call: NA; cdr3_aa: CASSLSLRQHINTEAFF; cdr3_nt: TGTGCCAGCAGCTTGTCTCTAAGACAGCACATTAACACTGAAGCTTTCTTT
v_call: TRBV18; clone_size: NA; j_call: TRBJ1-6; d_call: TRBD1; cdr3_aa: CASSPEGGSSYNSPLHF; cdr3_nt: TGTGCCAGCTCACCGGAAGGGGGCAGCTCCTATAATTCACCCCTCCACTTT
v_call: TRBV5-1; clone_size: NA; j_call: TRBJ2-1; d_call: TRBD2; cdr3_aa: CASSTGTSANEQFF; cdr3_nt: TGCGCCAGCAGCACCGGGACTAGCGCTAATGAGCAGTTCTTC
v_call: TRBV7-9; clone_size: NA; j_call: TRBJ2-3; d_call: NA; cdr3_aa: CATTGGNGTSTDTQYF; cdr3_nt: TGTGCCACCACCGGAGGTAACGGAACCAGCACAGATACGCAGTATTTT
v_call: TRBV6-5; clone_size: NA; j_call: TRBJ2-1; d_call: TRBD1; cdr3_aa: CASSRQGSSLQFF; cdr3_nt: TGTGCCAGCAGTCGACAGGGTAGCTCCCTTCAGTTCTTC
v_call: TRBV28; clone_size: NA; j_call: TRBJ2-3; d_call: NA; cdr3_aa: CASSFAGGTPTDTQYF; cdr3_nt: TGTGCCAGCAGTTTCGCAGGAGGGACTCCCACAGATACGCAGTATTTT
v_call: TRBV7-9; clone_size: NA; j_call: TRBJ1-4; d_call: NA; cdr3_aa: CASSLDAREKLFF; cdr3_nt: TGTGCCAGCAGCTTAGACGCCCGGGAAAAACTGTTTTTT
v_call: TRBV7-2; clone_size: NA; j_call: TRBJ1-2; d_call: NA; cdr3_aa: CASSLDGTVYRYTF; cdr3_nt: TGTGCCAGCAGCTTAGATGGAACAGTTTACCGCTACACCTTC
v_call: TRBV6-1; clone_size: NA; j_call: TRBJ2-5; d_call: NA; cdr3_aa: CASSDLTSAQETQYF; cdr3_nt: TGTGCCAGCAGTGACCTAACGAGTGCCCAAGAGACCCAGTACTTC
v_call: TRBV11-2; clone_size: NA; j_call: TRBJ2-1; d_call: TRBD2; cdr3_aa: CASSLVESSGGHEQFF; cdr3_nt: TGTGCCAGCAGCTTAGTTGAATCTAGCGGGGGTCATGAGCAGTTCTTC
v_call: TRBV30; clone_size: NA; j_call: TRBJ1-1; d_call: NA; cdr3_aa: CAWSASGAEAFF; cdr3_nt: TGTGCCTGGAGTGCGTCGGGGGCTGAAGCTTTCTTT
v_call: TRBV9; clone_size: NA; j_call: TRBJ2-1; d_call: TRBD2; cdr3_aa: CASSPHGLAGAGEQFF; cdr3_nt: TGTGCCAGCAGCCCCCACGGACTAGCGGGAGCAGGCGAGCAGTTCTTC
v_call: TRBV11-2; clone_size: NA; j_call: TRBJ2-3; d_call: NA; cdr3_aa: CASSLNSDSTQYF; cdr3_nt: TGTGCCAGCAGCTTAAACTCAGACTCTACGCAGTATTTT
v_call: TRBV27; clone_size: NA; j_call: TRBJ2-6; d_call: TRBD2; cdr3_aa: CASSWSSGGVSGANVLTF; cdr3_nt: TGTGCCAGCAGTTGGTCTAGCGGGGGGGTGTCTGGGGCCAACGTCCTGACTTTC
v_call: TRBV10-3; clone_size: NA; j_call: TRBJ2-1; d_call: NA; cdr3_aa: CAIRTYNEQFF; cdr3_nt: TGTGCCATCAGAACTTACAATGAGCAGTTCTTC
v_call: TRBV13; clone_size: NA; j_call: TRBJ1-1; d_call: TRBD1; cdr3_aa: CASLTRGPIKTNTEAFF; cdr3_nt: TGTGCCAGCCTCACGAGGGGGCCCATTAAGACGAACACTGAAGCTTTCTTT
v_call: TRBV4-1; clone_size: NA; j_call: TRBJ2-5; d_call: NA; cdr3_aa: CASSLGRSSAQETQYF; cdr3_nt: TGCGCCAGCAGCCTCGGGCGGTCTAGCGCCCAAGAGACCCAGTACTTC
v_call: TRBV5-1; clone_size: once; j_call: TRBJ2-1; d_call: NA; cdr3_aa: CASNLRGSNNEQFF; cdr3_nt: TGCGCCAGCAATCTGAGGGGGTCAAACAATGAGCAGTTCTTC
v_call: TRBV6-5; clone_size: NA; j_call: TRBJ2-1; d_call: NA; cdr3_aa: CASSYTRGAYNEQFF; cdr3_nt: TGTGCCAGCAGTTACACCAGGGGAGCCTACAATGAGCAGTTCTTC
v_call: TRBV10-3; clone_size: NA; j_call: TRBJ1-2; d_call: TRBD1; cdr3_aa: CAISEGQASYGYTF; cdr3_nt: TGTGCCATCAGTGAGGGACAGGCGAGCTATGGCTACACCTTC
v_call: TRBV7-9; clone_size: NA; j_call: TRBJ2-1; d_call: NA; cdr3_aa: CASSSRDFYNEQFF; cdr3_nt: TGTGCCAGCAGCTCCAGGGACTTCTACAATGAGCAGTTCTTC
v_call: TRBV10-3; clone_size: NA; j_call: TRBJ2-3; d_call: TRBD2; cdr3_aa: CAISGTSGRFTDTQYF; cdr3_nt: TGTGCCATCAGTGGAACTAGCGGGAGGTTCACAGATACGCAGTATTTT
v_call: TRBV5-4; clone_size: once; j_call: TRBJ2-1; d_call: TRBD2; cdr3_aa: CASSFGLAGDNEQFF; cdr3_nt: TGTGCCAGCAGCTTCGGCCTAGCGGGAGACAATGAGCAGTTCTTC
v_call: TRBV19; clone_size: NA; j_call: TRBJ2-5; d_call: TRBD2; cdr3_aa: CASSIVAAGGQETQYF; cdr3_nt: TGTGCCAGTAGTATAGTCGCAGCGGGGGGTCAAGAGACCCAGTACTTC
v_call: TRBV10-3; clone_size: NA; j_call: TRBJ1-6; d_call: TRBD1; cdr3_aa: CAISESGRGLQSYNSPLHF; cdr3_nt: TGTGCCATCAGTGAGTCTGGCAGGGGGCTACAGTCCTATAATTCACCCCTCCACTTT
v_call: TRBV20-1; clone_size: NA; j_call: TRBJ2-1; d_call: NA; cdr3_aa: CSASAGLYNEQFF; cdr3_nt: TGCAGTGCTAGTGCGGGACTCTACAATGAGCAGTTCTTC
v_call: TRBV28; clone_size: once; j_call: TRBJ1-2; d_call: NA; cdr3_aa: CASSVRGRTVYGYTF; cdr3_nt: TGTGCCAGCAGTGTGCGCGGACGGACTGTCTATGGCTACACCTTC
v_call: TRBV28; clone_size: NA; j_call: TRBJ2-5; d_call: NA; cdr3_aa: CASSLPTQAQYF; cdr3_nt: TGTGCCAGCAGTTTACCTACCCAGGCCCAGTACTTC
v_call: TRBV7-3; clone_size: NA; j_call: TRBJ2-1; d_call: TRBD2; cdr3_aa: CASSSGTSGAPVHNEQFF; cdr3_nt: TGTGCCAGCAGCTCAGGGACTAGCGGGGCCCCGGTCCACAATGAGCAGTTCTTC
v_call: TRBV6-5; clone_size: NA; j_call: TRBJ2-3; d_call: NA; cdr3_aa: CASTPRLLTDTQYF; cdr3_nt: TGTGCCAGCACGCCGAGACTCCTCACAGATACGCAGTATTTT
v_call: TRBV15; clone_size: NA; j_call: TRBJ1-5; d_call: NA; cdr3_aa: CATSEPGSDQPQHF; cdr3_nt: TGTGCCACCTCAGAACCGGGGAGTGATCAGCCCCAGCATTTT
v_call: TRBV5-4; clone_size: NA; j_call: TRBJ2-3; d_call: TRBD2; cdr3_aa: CASSSSSGGPRVDTQYF; cdr3_nt: TGTGCCAGCAGCTCCTCTAGCGGGGGCCCGAGGGTAGATACGCAGTATTTT
v_call: TRBV12-5; clone_size: once; j_call: TRBJ2-3; d_call: NA; cdr3_aa: CASGLVVDRRTDTQYF; cdr3_nt: TGTGCTAGTGGTTTGGTAGTGGACAGACGCACAGATACGCAGTATTTT
v_call: TRBV12-3/TRBV12-4; clone_size: NA; j_call: TRBJ2-2; d_call: NA; cdr3_aa: CASGLLNTGELFF; cdr3_nt: TGTGCCAGCGGACTATTGAACACCGGGGAGCTGTTTTTT
v_call: TRBV3-1/TRBV3-2; clone_size: NA; j_call: TRBJ2-2; d_call: NA; cdr3_aa: CASSLELRDTGELFF; cdr3_nt: TGTGCCAGCAGCCTAGAACTGCGGGACACCGGGGAGCTGTTTTTT
v_call: TRBV6-5; clone_size: NA; j_call: TRBJ2-5; d_call: TRBD1; cdr3_aa: CASSYGTAIQETQYF; cdr3_nt: TGTGCCAGCAGTTACGGGACAGCTATACAAGAGACCCAGTACTTC
v_call: TRBV27; clone_size: NA; j_call: TRBJ1-4; d_call: NA; cdr3_aa: CASSFSGNNEKLFF; cdr3_nt: TGTGCCAGCAGTTTTTCAGGGAATAATGAAAAACTGTTTTTT
v_call: TRBV27; clone_size: once; j_call: TRBJ1-6; d_call: NA; cdr3_aa: CASQTDSHNSPLHF; cdr3_nt: TGTGCCAGCCAGACTGATTCTCACAATTCACCCCTCCACTTT
v_call: TRBV10-1; clone_size: few; j_call: TRBJ1-4; d_call: TRBD1; cdr3_aa: CASSETGTEGEKLFF; cdr3_nt: TGCGCCAGCAGTGAGACCGGGACAGAGGGGGAAAAACTGTTTTTT
v_call: TRBV18; clone_size: NA; j_call: TRBJ2-1; d_call: NA; cdr3_aa: CASSNVLSTNEQFF; cdr3_nt: TGTGCCAGCTCAAACGTTCTATCCACCAATGAGCAGTTCTTC
v_call: TRBV9; clone_size: NA; j_call: TRBJ2-7; d_call: NA; cdr3_aa: CASSVTGSSSYEQYF; cdr3_nt: TGTGCCAGCAGCGTGACAGGTTCGAGCTCCTACGAGCAGTACTTC
v_call: TRBV7-9; clone_size: NA; j_call: TRBJ1-2; d_call: NA; cdr3_aa: CASRQDGANYGYTF; cdr3_nt: TGTGCCAGCCGACAGGACGGAGCTAACTATGGCTACACCTTC
v_call: TRBV6-5; clone_size: NA; j_call: TRBJ1-2; d_call: NA; cdr3_aa: CASLTGSYGYTF; cdr3_nt: TGTGCCAGCTTAACAGGGTCATATGGCTACACCTTC
v_call: TRBV20-1; clone_size: NA; j_call: TRBJ1-2; d_call: NA; cdr3_aa: CSASEGGADGYTF; cdr3_nt: TGCAGTGCTAGTGAAGGGGGGGCCGATGGCTACACCTTC
v_call: TRBV2; clone_size: NA; j_call: TRBJ1-2; d_call: TRBD1; cdr3_aa: CASSKTGAPSGNYGYTF; cdr3_nt: TGTGCCAGCAGTAAGACAGGGGCCCCCTCGGGGAACTATGGCTACACCTTC
v_call: TRBV19; clone_size: NA; j_call: TRBJ2-7; d_call: TRBD2; cdr3_aa: CASSILASGGYEQYF; cdr3_nt: TGTGCCAGTAGTATCCTGGCTAGCGGGGGATACGAGCAGTACTTC